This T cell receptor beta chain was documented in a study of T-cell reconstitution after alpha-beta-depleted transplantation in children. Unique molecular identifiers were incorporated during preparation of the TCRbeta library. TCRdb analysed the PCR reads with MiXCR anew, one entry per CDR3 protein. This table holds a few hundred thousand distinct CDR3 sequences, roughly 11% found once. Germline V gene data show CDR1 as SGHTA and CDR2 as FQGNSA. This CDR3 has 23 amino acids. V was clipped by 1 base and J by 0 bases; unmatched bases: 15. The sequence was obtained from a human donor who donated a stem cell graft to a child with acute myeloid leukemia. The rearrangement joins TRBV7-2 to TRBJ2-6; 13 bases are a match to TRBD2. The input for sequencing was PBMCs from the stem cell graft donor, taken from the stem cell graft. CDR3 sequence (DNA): TGTGCCAGCAGCTTAGTACATAATCTACCGGGACTAGCGGGGAGCTCTGGGGCCAACGTCCTGACTTTC. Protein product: CASSLVHNLPGLAGSSGANVLTF.